One sample yielded the 6 T cell receptor beta chains listed below, sequenced in a study of beta chain features in type 1 diabetes. Regarding the study as a whole: Shortening of TCRB CDR3s, moderate but significant, appeared in all four CD4+ subsets of Type 1 diabetes patients.

The authors reverse transcribed all of the isolated RNA, so sequencing captured expressed TCRB transcripts. Data came from immunoSEQ multiplex PCR; TCRdb stores just in-frame clones and leaves some out. The sample records about 650,000 clones, around an eighth being singletons. Their antigens are not known. Sequencing was carried out using naive CD4+ T cells from blood. The receptors derive from a man aged 25-45 years with type 1 diabetes.

The rearrangement links TRBV7-8 to TRBJ1-4; 9 bases agree with TRBD1. V shed 5 bases, J shed 6 bases, and the junction held 7 bases outside the gene matches. The CDR3 has 15 amino acids. Germline V gene sequence: CDR1 SGHVS, CDR2 FQNEAQ. The CDR3 nucleotides are TGTGCCAGCAGCCCCGGACAGGGGATGGATGAAAAACTGTTTTTT. Protein: CASSPGQGMDEKLFF.

The rearrangement joins TRBV2 to TRBJ1-5; 8 bases align to TRBD1. The V segment lost 7 bases and the J segment 0 bases; nucleotides outside the gene matches: 11. The germline V gene encodes CDR1 SNHLY and CDR2 FYNNEI. The CDR3 covers 17 residues. As DNA, the CDR3 is TGTGCCAGCACCTCCGGCTGGACAGGGAATAGCAATCAGCCCCAGCATTTT. Its protein is CASTSGWTGNSNQPQHF.

This clone showed up just a few times. This chain connects TRBV2 to TRBJ2-3; D is ambiguous. CDR1 is SNHLY and CDR2 is FYNNEI in the germline V gene. V lost 7 bases to trimming and J lost 6 bases, with 8 bases between them. The CDR3 length is 11 residues. The CDR3 protein is CASKIPDTQYF. The CDR3 coding sequence is TGTGCCAGCAAGATTCCTGATACGCAGTATTTT.

This clone was seen more than once but under ten times. The CDR3 DNA reads TGCGCCAGCAGCCCGACGGCCGGATTCCCGTACTCTGGGGCCAACGTCCTGACTTTC. Translation: CASSPTAGFPYSGANVLTF. The chain employs TRBV5-1 and TRBJ2-6; D unresolved. There are 19 residues in the CDR3. V was trimmed by 4 bases and J by 0 bases, leaving 20 bases between them. Germline V gene sequence: CDR1 SGHRS, CDR2 YFSETQ.

This clone came up a few times. This chain connects TRBV11-2 to TRBJ2-1; 8 bases are shared with TRBD2. CDR3 length: 15 amino acids. In germline, CDR1 is SGHAT, CDR2 FQNNGV. Trimming took 4 bases from V and 4 from J; bases not matched to a gene: 6. In DNA form, the CDR3 reads TGTGCCAGCAGCTCTGGACTAGCTGAGTACAATGAGCAGTTCTTC. This gives the protein CASSSGLAEYNEQFF.

J is TRBJ2-6 and V is TRBV4-2, with 9 positions matching TRBD1. CDR1 is LGHNA and CDR2 is YNFKEQ in the germline V gene. V shed 3 bases, J shed 0 bases, and the junction held 3 bases outside the gene matches. This CDR3 has 17 residues. The CDR3 reads CASSQTGGSSGANVLTF. The CDR3, as DNA: TGTGCCAGCAGCCAGACAGGGGGTAGCTCTGGGGCCAACGTCCTGACTTTC.